These 24 T cell receptor beta chains originate from one sample sequenced in a study of blood T cell repertoires in COVID-19. The assay was immunoSEQ multiplex PCR, and TCRdb's table has in-frame clones only and misses some. The sample yields around 380,000 clones, about four fifths seen once. Material for sequencing was peripheral blood. These receptors originate from a human donor with acute or convalescent COVID-19. The donor label of this sample is uncertain.

The CDR3 DNA reads as TGTGCCAGCTCACCACGCGGACTAGCGGGGGGGCTGCACGGAATAGATACGCAGTATTTT. This sequence encodes CASSPRGLAGGLHGIDTQYF. The J gene is TRBJ2-3, the V gene TRBV18, with 15 bases identical to TRBD2. This CDR3 comprises 20 residues. Unmatched junction bases numbered 13, after V lost 1 base and J lost 5 bases. The germline gives CDR1 KGHSH, CDR2 LQKENI.

CDR3 sequence reads: CASSPLAGVNTGELFF. CDR3 nucleotides: TGTGCCAGCAGCCCTCTAGCGGGGGTGAACACCGGGGAGCTGTTTTTT. The chain couples TRBV7-9 to TRBJ2-2; 10 bases agree with TRBD2. Losses at the gene ends were 5 bases for V and 1 base for J; bases not matched to a gene: 4. CDR3 length: 16 amino acids. CDR1 is SEHNR, CDR2 FQNEAQ, per germline (reference sequence).

J is TRBJ2-7 and V is TRBV28, with 8 bases that match TRBD1. The CDR3 loop spans 15 amino acids. Germline V CDR1 and CDR2: MDHEN, SYDVKM. The trim removed 5 bases at V and 2 bases at J, leaving 8 bases unmatched. CDR3 nucleotide sequence: TGTGCCAGCAGTCCCCCGGGACAGGCCACCTACGAGCAGTACTTC. Residues: CASSPPGQATYEQYF.

The chain recombines TRBV7-9 with TRBJ1-4; D possibly corresponds to TRBD1 (6 bases). The V end lost 3 bases, the J end lost 7 bases, and 12 bases lay between the germline ends. The CDR3 consists of 14 residues. Germline CDR1 is SEHNR and CDR2 is FQNEAQ (reference sequence). This CDR3 reads CASSFMGAGEKLFF. CDR3 bases: TGTGCCAGCAGCTTTATGGGGGCCGGTGAAAAACTGTTTTTT. The entire variable domain, with the rest obtained from reference TRBV7-9 and TRBJ1-4, is as follows: DTGVSQNPRHKITKRGQNVTFRCDPISEHNRLYWYRQTLGQGPEFLTYFQNEAQLEKSRLLSDRFSAERPKGSFSTLEIQRTEQGDSAMYLCASSFMGAGEKLFFGSGTQLSVL.

This clone was seen more than once but under ten times. The chain links TRBV30 to TRBJ2-1, with 11 bases lining up with TRBD2. The V segment lost 3 bases and the J segment 6 bases; nucleotides outside the gene matches: 10. The CDR3 contains 16 residues. Germline V CDR1 and CDR2: GTSNPN, SVGIG (reference sequence). DNA of the CDR3: TGTGCCTGGAGGGCCGGACTAGCGGGTCTTATCAATGAGCAGTTCTTC. This translates into CAWRAGLAGLINEQFF.

This clone was counted a few times. The J gene is TRBJ2-2, the V gene TRBV19; possible D gene TRBD2, 6 bases. Germline CDR1 and CDR2: LNHDA and SQIVND (reference sequence). With 4 bases removed from V and 8 bases from J, the gap between germline ends came to 14 bases. The CDR3 length is 14 residues. The CDR3 is CASSSREEPGELFF. DNA of the CDR3: TGTGCCAGTAGTAGCAGGGAGGAGCCAGGGGAGCTGTTTTTT.

The chain carries TRBV10-2 and TRBJ1-5; 9 bases agree with TRBD1. The germline CDR1 and CDR2 sequences are WSHSY and SAAADI. V gave up 4 bases and J gave up 3 bases; unmatched junction bases: 4. The CDR3 runs to 15 residues. The CDR3 coding sequence is TGCGCCAGCAGTGGTTGGACAGGGGACAATCAGCCCCAGCATTTT. Amino acids: CASSGWTGDNQPQHF.

The chain joins TRBV3-1 (or the pseudogene TRBV3-2) to TRBJ1-2; unclear D gene. This CDR3 region has 15 residues. V was trimmed by 1 base and J by 0 bases, leaving 9 bases between them. CDR1 is LGHDT and CDR2 is YNNKEL in the germline V gene (reference sequence). As DNA, the CDR3 is TGTGCCAGCAGCCAAGGTAGCAGAGCTAACTATGGCTACACCTTC. Translated: CASSQGSRANYGYTF.

V gene TRBV28 combines with J gene TRBJ1-2; tentatively, D is TRBD1 (6 bases). Trimming removed 6 bases from V and 4 bases from J, with 12 bases in between. From germline, CDR1 is MDHEN and CDR2 SYDVKM. The CDR3 has 13 residues. DNA for the CDR3: TGTGCCAGCAGACAGGGCCAGGGCTATGGCTACACCTTC. It specifies CASRQGQGYGYTF.

The CDR3 bases are TGCGCCAGCAGCCATTCTAGTGACTCCTACAATGAGCAGTTCTTC. Translating gives CASSHSSDSYNEQFF. The V gene is TRBV4-1, the J gene TRBJ2-1; D is unclear. Trimming took off 3 bases at V and 0 bases at J, with 9 bases between the two ends. Germline V gene lookup returns CDR1 MGHRA and CDR2 YSYEKL. The CDR3 has 15 residues.

This clone turned up a few times. This chain connects TRBV5-1 to TRBJ2-3; 13 nucleotides align to TRBD2. The germline gives CDR1 SGHRS, CDR2 YFSETQ. The CDR3 runs to 17 residues. The V segment lost 3 bases and the J segment 1 base; nucleotides outside the gene matches: 5. Written as DNA, the CDR3 is TGCGCCAGCAGCTCCTGGGGACTAGCGGGGCGCACAGATACGCAGTATTTT. Amino acids: CASSSWGLAGRTDTQYF.

The chain recombines TRBV5-4 with TRBJ2-2; weak D call: TRBD2 (7 bases). The germline V gene has CDR1 SGHNT and CDR2 YYREEE (reference sequence). There are 15 residues in the CDR3. Trimming pared 7 bases from V and 5 bases from J, leaving 18 bases between. CDR3 amino acids: CASGPGGRRTGELFF. The DNA of the CDR3 is TGTGCCAGCGGACCCGGGGGGCGGAGGACCGGGGAGCTGTTTTTT.

This clone has only a few counts. V is TRBV20-1 and J is TRBJ1-2; D is unresolved. Germline CDR1 DFQATT, CDR2 SNEGSKA (reference sequence). The length of the CDR3 is 10 residues. V was shortened by 5 bases and J by 2 bases, with 3 bases between the two germline ends. In DNA, the CDR3 is TGCAGTGCTGAGAACTATGGCTACACCTTC. This translates into CSAENYGYTF.

The chain combines TRBV5-1 with TRBJ1-1; no firm D call. CDR3 size: 13 residues. V gave up 6 bases and J gave up 0 bases, with 9 bases separating them. The germline V gene encodes CDR1 SGHRS and CDR2 YFSETQ. The CDR3 DNA sequence: TGCGCCAGCAAGTTCGGTGTGAACACTGAAGCTTTCTTT. Translation: CASKFGVNTEAFF.

This chain uses TRBV7-9 with TRBJ1-1; 8 positions match TRBD1. The germline V gene has CDR1 SEHNR and CDR2 FQNEAQ (reference sequence). The CDR3 sequence is 14 residues long. With V trimmed by 4 bases and J by 4 bases, 5 bases remained unmatched. The DNA of the CDR3 is TGTGCCAGCAGCTGGACAGGGACTGGCACTGAAGCTTTCTTT. Amino acids: CASSWTGTGTEAFF.

The rearrangement joins TRBV6-4 to TRBJ1-1; 7 nucleotides agree with TRBD1. Per germline, CDR1 MRHNA and CDR2 SNTAGT. Trimming removed 1 base from V and 1 base from J; junction bases left unmatched: 3. This CDR3 has 15 amino acids. Here the CDR3 DNA reads TGTGCCAGCAGTGACTTGGACAGGTCGAACACTGAAGCTTTCTTT. Its translation: CASSDLDRSNTEAFF.

The genes are TRBV29-1 and TRBJ2-1, with 9 bases identical to TRBD1. The length of the CDR3 is 13 residues. From germline, CDR1 is SQVTM and CDR2 ANQGSEA. The ends lost 4 bases at V and 6 bases at J; junction bases unmatched: 4. The CDR3 sequence: CSVGWDRANEQFF. Here the CDR3 DNA reads TGCAGCGTTGGATGGGACAGGGCCAATGAGCAGTTCTTC.

The genes are TRBV10-3 and TRBJ1-1; 7 bases line up with TRBD1. The germline CDR1 and CDR2 sequences are ENHRY and SYGVKD. The CDR3 spans 13 residues. After removal of 5 bases from V and 7 bases from J, the junction contained 7 bases not matched to a gene. This chain's CDR3 is CAISPQGDSEAFF. DNA of the CDR3: TGTGCCATCAGTCCCCAAGGGGACAGTGAAGCTTTCTTT.

The chain is built from TRBV21-1 and TRBJ1-1; no DNA check was done on the table's D call, TRBD1. TRBV21-1 is listed as a pseudogene. CDR3 size: 16 residues. The CDR3 reads CANRRWAGRRNTEAFF. The CDR3 coding sequence is TGTGCCAACCGACGATGGGCAGGTAGGCGGAACACTGAAGCTTTCTTT.

In its sample, this clone was seen once. V and J are TRBV7-8 and TRBJ2-6; D unclear. The CDR3 extends over 13 amino acids. CDR1 is SGHVS and CDR2 is FQNEAQ in the germline V gene. V was trimmed by 6 bases and J by 0 bases, leaving 3 bases between them. CDR3 nucleotide sequence: TGTGCCAGCAGTCGCTCTGGGGCCAACGTCCTGACTTTC. It yields the protein CASSRSGANVLTF.

This clone was found a few times. The chain employs TRBV2 and TRBJ1-1, with D possibly matching TRBD1 (6 bases). The CDR3 covers 15 residues. V dropped 3 bases and J dropped 0 bases, with 11 bases sitting between them. In germline, CDR1 is SNHLY, CDR2 FYNNEI. The CDR3 sequence is CASSEDSLMNTEAFF. DNA of the CDR3: TGTGCCAGCAGTGAGGACAGTTTAATGAACACTGAAGCTTTCTTT. The entire variable domain, with the rest obtained from reference TRBV2 and TRBJ1-1, is as follows: EPEVTQTPSHQVTQMGQEVILRCVPISNHLYFYWYRQILGQKVEFLVSFYNNEISEKSEIFDDQFSVERPDGSNFTLKIRSTKLEDSAMYFCASSEDSLMNTEAFFGQGTRLTVV.

The chain combines TRBV7-9 with TRBJ1-1; D is possibly TRBD1 (6 bases). V gave up 4 bases and J gave up 3 bases, with 18 bases separating them. CDR1 is SEHNR, CDR2 FQNEAQ, per germline (reference sequence). The CDR3 length is 16 residues. CDR3 sequence (DNA): TGTGCCAGCAGCTCACTACGGGGGGCTTTCGACACTGAAGCTTTCTTT. It is translated as CASSSLRGAFDTEAFF.

V and J are TRBV28 and TRBJ1-5; D unclear. The CDR3 consists of 15 residues. V was clipped by 3 bases and J by 1 base, with 10 bases between them. CDR1 MDHEN and CDR2 SYDVKM come from the germline V gene. The CDR3 sequence: CASSFPDSSNQPQHF. As DNA, the CDR3 is TGTGCCAGCAGTTTCCCGGACTCAAGCAATCAGCCCCAGCATTTT.

J is TRBJ2-7 and V is TRBV30; the D gene is possibly TRBD1 (5 bases). Germline V CDR1 and CDR2: GTSNPN, SVGIG (reference sequence). Trimming pared 6 bases from V and 3 bases from J, leaving 12 bases between. This CDR3 spans 12 amino acids. The CDR3 sequence: CACQGVYYEQYF. The CDR3, as DNA: TGTGCCTGCCAGGGTGTGTACTACGAGCAGTACTTC.